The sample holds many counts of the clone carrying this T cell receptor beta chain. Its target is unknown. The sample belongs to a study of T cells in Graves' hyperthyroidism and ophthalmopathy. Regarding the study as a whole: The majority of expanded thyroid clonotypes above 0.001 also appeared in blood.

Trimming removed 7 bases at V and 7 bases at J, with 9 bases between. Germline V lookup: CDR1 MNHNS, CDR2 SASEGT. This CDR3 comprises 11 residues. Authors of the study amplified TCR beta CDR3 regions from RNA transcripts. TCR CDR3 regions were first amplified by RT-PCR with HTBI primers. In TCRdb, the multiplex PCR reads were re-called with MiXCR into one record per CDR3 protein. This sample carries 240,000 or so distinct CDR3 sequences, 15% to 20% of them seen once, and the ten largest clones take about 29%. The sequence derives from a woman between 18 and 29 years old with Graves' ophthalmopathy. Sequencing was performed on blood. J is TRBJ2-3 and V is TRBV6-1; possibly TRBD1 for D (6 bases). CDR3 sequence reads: CASTRGNTQYF. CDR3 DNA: TGTGCCAGCACCAGGGGAAATACGCAGTATTTT.